This T cell receptor (beta chain) was captured in a study of cytomegalovirus exposure and HLA in healthy donors. As for this clone: The antigen remains unidentified.

J gave up 8 bases and V 6 bases, and 11 bases lay outside the gene matches. The CDR3 has 13 residues. Per germline, CDR1 SQVTM and CDR2 ANQGSEA. Primers included in the PCR were 60 Vbeta and 13 Jbeta primers. The authors' processing: A later analysis counted about 80 million unique TCR beta chains, about 10 million shared. Generated by immunoSEQ multiplex PCR, the TCRdb table keeps only in-frame clones and is missing some. The DNA was the basis for D and trimming; V, J and clone size are from that table. The sample has 150,000 to 200,000 clones, more than 65% seen once. Study results and caveats: The authors assumed roughly uniform sequencing depth across donors for presence/absence analyses. Several of the most significant clusters appeared linked to common viral pathogens, based on a later analysis.

The receptor was derived from a man between 45 and 60 years old in good health and CMV-seropositive. Sequencing was carried out using PBMCs. The rearrangement links TRBV29-1 to TRBJ1-2; 8 bases are shared with TRBD1. CDR3 sequence: CSVMGQAHMGYTF. The CDR3 bases are TGCAGCGTGATGGGACAGGCGCATATGGGCTACACCTTC.